The rows below give T cell receptor beta chains drawn from one sample of a study of blood T cell repertoires in COVID-19. Generated by immunoSEQ multiplex PCR, the TCRdb table keeps only in-frame clones and is missing some. The sample gives about 190,000 clones, around 80% of which show up once; roughly 17% is in the top ten. Sequencing input: PBMCs or T cells enriched from blood (not recorded which). These receptors were taken from a woman in her forties or fifties who had recovered from COVID-19. Each CDR3 is given with its conserved first and last residue. The order of the fields is D gene, clone size, J gene, V gene, CDR3 protein, CDR3 DNA. D genes are given only for firm matches. The size of a clone is reported for some rows only, either as once, few or many, or as a class for expanded clones.

d_gene: -; abundance: -; j_gene: TRBJ2-1; v_gene: TRBV5-1; CDR3aa: CSSRGGVGNEQFF; CDR3nt: TGCTCCTCCCGGGGTGGGGTGGGCAATGAGCAGTTCTTC
d_gene: TRBD2; abundance: many; j_gene: TRBJ2-7; v_gene: TRBV18; CDR3aa: CASSPPNVATSGSYEQYF; CDR3nt: TGTGCCAGCTCACCACCGAACGTGGCAACTAGCGGGAGCTACGAGCAGTACTTC
d_gene: -; abundance: -; j_gene: TRBJ2-7; v_gene: TRBV30; CDR3aa: CAWSATSNHEQYF; CDR3nt: TGTGCCTGGAGTGCTACTAGTAACCACGAGCAGTACTTC
d_gene: TRBD1; abundance: -; j_gene: TRBJ1-2; v_gene: TRBV29-1; CDR3aa: CSVVTGFDGYTF; CDR3nt: TGCAGCGTTGTGACAGGGTTTGATGGCTACACCTTC
d_gene: -; abundance: -; j_gene: TRBJ2-1; v_gene: TRBV11-2; CDR3aa: CASSLMGSSYNEQFF; CDR3nt: TGTGCCAGCAGCTTGATGGGGAGCTCCTACAATGAGCAGTTCTTC
d_gene: -; abundance: -; j_gene: TRBJ2-5; v_gene: TRBV29-1; CDR3aa: CSVVRGDQETQYF; CDR3nt: TGCAGCGTTGTCCGCGGAGACCAAGAGACCCAGTACTTC
d_gene: -; abundance: -; j_gene: TRBJ2-2; v_gene: TRBV3-1/TRBV3-2; CDR3aa: CASSQDHRDTGELFF; CDR3nt: TGTGCCAGCAGCCAAGACCACAGGGACACCGGGGAGCTGTTTTTT
d_gene: -; abundance: -; j_gene: TRBJ1-2; v_gene: TRBV10-3; CDR3aa: CAIGDGGTNYGYTF; CDR3nt: TGTGCCATCGGGGATGGGGGGACCAACTATGGCTACACCTTC
d_gene: TRBD1; abundance: once; j_gene: TRBJ1-2; v_gene: TRBV27; CDR3aa: CASSNPGQGLYGYTF; CDR3nt: TGTGCCAGCAGTAACCCGGGACAGGGCCTCTATGGCTACACCTTC
d_gene: -; abundance: -; j_gene: TRBJ1-2; v_gene: TRBV30; CDR3aa: CAWDGGGGYGYTF; CDR3nt: TGTGCCTGGGACGGTGGGGGGGGCTATGGCTACACCTTC
d_gene: -; abundance: -; j_gene: TRBJ1-2; v_gene: TRBV3-1/TRBV3-2; CDR3aa: CASSLGLGVEAGYTF; CDR3nt: TGTGCCAGCAGCCTGGGACTCGGGGTCGAGGCGGGCTACACCTTC
d_gene: -; abundance: -; j_gene: TRBJ2-5; v_gene: TRBV18; CDR3aa: CASSPYRVNPGLERETQYF; CDR3nt: TGTGCCAGCTCACCCTACCGGGTCAACCCGGGACTCGAGAGGGAGACCCAGTACTTC
d_gene: -; abundance: -; j_gene: TRBJ2-2; v_gene: TRBV30; CDR3aa: CAWSLLARGELFF; CDR3nt: TGTGCCTGGAGTCTACTAGCAAGGGGGGAGCTGTTTTTT
d_gene: TRBD1; abundance: -; j_gene: TRBJ1-6; v_gene: TRBV2; CDR3aa: CASRDPGQGVNSPLHF; CDR3nt: TGTGCCAGCAGGGATCCGGGACAGGGGGTTAATTCACCCCTCCACTTT
d_gene: TRBD1; abundance: few; j_gene: TRBJ1-2; v_gene: TRBV25-1; CDR3aa: CASSEYIPGQDYGYTF; CDR3nt: TGTGCCAGCAGTGAATATATCCCGGGACAGGACTATGGCTACACCTTC
d_gene: TRBD2; abundance: -; j_gene: TRBJ2-7; v_gene: TRBV29-1; CDR3aa: CSVAGLASTYEQYF; CDR3nt: TGCAGCGTCGCCGGACTAGCGAGTACCTACGAGCAGTACTTC
d_gene: -; abundance: -; j_gene: TRBJ2-7; v_gene: TRBV19; CDR3aa: CASSIGVGGHYEQYF; CDR3nt: TGTGCCAGTAGTATTGGAGTTGGCGGACACTACGAGCAGTACTTC
d_gene: TRBD1; abundance: -; j_gene: TRBJ2-4; v_gene: TRBV3-1/TRBV3-2; CDR3aa: CASSQGRWTGGEGIQYF; CDR3nt: TGTGCCAGCAGCCAAGGGAGATGGACAGGGGGGGAGGGCATTCAGTACTTC
d_gene: -; abundance: -; j_gene: TRBJ1-4; v_gene: TRBV30; CDR3aa: CAWSKRRTNEKLFF; CDR3nt: TGTGCCTGGAGTAAACGGAGGACTAATGAAAAACTGTTTTTT
d_gene: -; abundance: -; j_gene: TRBJ1-5; v_gene: TRBV19; CDR3aa: CASRGREGRAPPQPQHF; CDR3nt: TGTGCCAGTCGGGGCCGGGAGGGGAGGGCCCCCCCCCAGCCCCAGCATTTT
d_gene: TRBD1; abundance: -; j_gene: TRBJ2-7; v_gene: TRBV2; CDR3aa: CASSEAEGQFYEQYF; CDR3nt: TGTGCCAGCAGTGAAGCAGAGGGACAGTTCTACGAGCAGTACTTC
d_gene: -; abundance: -; j_gene: TRBJ1-4; v_gene: TRBV5-1; CDR3aa: CASSPGRGGNEKLFF; CDR3nt: TGCGCCAGCAGCCCCGGCCGGGGAGGTAATGAAAAACTGTTTTTT
d_gene: -; abundance: -; j_gene: TRBJ2-7; v_gene: TRBV19; CDR3aa: CARSYEQYF; CDR3nt: TGTGCCAGGAGCTACGAGCAGTACTTC
d_gene: TRBD1; abundance: few; j_gene: TRBJ1-2; v_gene: TRBV6-2/TRBV6-3; CDR3aa: CASSSSDGAGGLPSYGYTF; CDR3nt: TGTGCCAGCAGTTCCTCTGATGGGGCAGGGGGCCTCCCCAGCTATGGCTACACCTTC
d_gene: TRBD2; abundance: -; j_gene: TRBJ2-7; v_gene: TRBV19; CDR3aa: CASRPVTGGPSAEQYF; CDR3nt: TGTGCCAGTAGACCCGTCACGGGAGGGCCTTCGGCCGAGCAGTACTTC
d_gene: TRBD1; abundance: -; j_gene: TRBJ2-7; v_gene: TRBV6-5; CDR3aa: CASSPGTGVPYEQYF; CDR3nt: TGTGCCAGCAGTCCCGGGACAGGGGTCCCCTACGAGCAGTACTTC
d_gene: TRBD1; abundance: few; j_gene: TRBJ1-1; v_gene: TRBV6-5; CDR3aa: CASSYSNRGINTEAFF; CDR3nt: TGTGCCAGCAGTTACTCGAACAGGGGGATAAACACTGAAGCTTTCTTT
d_gene: TRBD1; abundance: few; j_gene: TRBJ2-3; v_gene: TRBV18; CDR3aa: CASSFSGTGAEDTQYF; CDR3nt: TGTGCCAGCTCCTTTTCCGGGACAGGGGCTGAAGATACGCAGTATTTT
d_gene: TRBD2; abundance: -; j_gene: TRBJ2-1; v_gene: TRBV7-7; CDR3aa: CASSGGEASGTYEQFF; CDR3nt: TGTGCCAGCAGCGGGGGAGAGGCTAGCGGGACCTATGAGCAGTTCTTC
d_gene: -; abundance: -; j_gene: TRBJ2-3; v_gene: TRBV6-5; CDR3aa: CASSQLGGGTDTQYF; CDR3nt: TGTGCCAGCAGTCAGTTGGGAGGCGGCACAGATACGCAGTATTTT
d_gene: -; abundance: -; j_gene: TRBJ2-7; v_gene: TRBV28; CDR3aa: CASGGSPSYEQYF; CDR3nt: TGTGCCAGCGGAGGATCCCCCTCCTACGAGCAGTACTTC
d_gene: TRBD1; abundance: -; j_gene: TRBJ2-4; v_gene: TRBV12-3/TRBV12-4; CDR3aa: CASSNTGGNIQYF; CDR3nt: TGTGCCAGCAGTAACACAGGGGGAAACATTCAGTACTTC
d_gene: -; abundance: once; j_gene: TRBJ2-5; v_gene: TRBV19; CDR3aa: CASSIAGGETQYF; CDR3nt: TGTGCCAGTAGTATAGCCGGGGGAGAGACCCAGTACTTC
d_gene: -; abundance: -; j_gene: TRBJ2-4; v_gene: TRBV25-1; CDR3aa: CASSEDRQGSIQYF; CDR3nt: TGTGCCAGCAGTGAAGATCGTCAGGGTTCGATTCAGTACTTC
d_gene: TRBD2; abundance: -; j_gene: TRBJ2-3; v_gene: TRBV10-1; CDR3aa: CASSPSGSGTDTQYF; CDR3nt: TGCGCCAGCAGCCCAAGCGGGAGTGGCACAGATACGCAGTATTTT
d_gene: -; abundance: few; j_gene: TRBJ2-1; v_gene: TRBV6-5; CDR3aa: CASSYVGGGNNEQFF; CDR3nt: TGTGCCAGCAGTTACGTGGGAGGGGGTAACAATGAGCAGTTCTTC
d_gene: TRBD1; abundance: -; j_gene: TRBJ2-7; v_gene: TRBV18; CDR3aa: CASSPNRGVPDEQYF; CDR3nt: TGTGCCAGCTCACCAAACAGGGGAGTCCCAGACGAGCAGTACTTC
d_gene: -; abundance: few; j_gene: TRBJ1-4; v_gene: TRBV5-6; CDR3aa: CASSLVGAGREKLFF; CDR3nt: TGTGCCAGCAGCTTGGTGGGGGCAGGGCGGGAAAAACTGTTTTTT
d_gene: TRBD1; abundance: -; j_gene: TRBJ1-1; v_gene: TRBV27; CDR3aa: CASSSDRVLGTEAFF; CDR3nt: TGTGCCAGCAGTTCCGACAGGGTGTTGGGGACTGAAGCTTTCTTT
d_gene: -; abundance: -; j_gene: TRBJ2-5; v_gene: TRBV9; CDR3aa: CASSVEWTPGETQYF; CDR3nt: TGTGCCAGCAGCGTAGAATGGACACCTGGGGAGACCCAGTACTTC
d_gene: TRBD2; abundance: once; j_gene: TRBJ2-7; v_gene: TRBV7-9; CDR3aa: CASSSTGTSPGAEQYF; CDR3nt: TGTGCCAGCAGCTCCACCGGGACTAGCCCCGGCGCCGAGCAGTACTTC
d_gene: -; abundance: -; j_gene: TRBJ1-1; v_gene: TRBV6-5; CDR3aa: CASSRLMGANTEAFF; CDR3nt: TGTGCCAGCAGCCGGCTGATGGGAGCAAACACTGAAGCTTTCTTT
d_gene: -; abundance: -; j_gene: TRBJ2-3; v_gene: TRBV19; CDR3aa: CASSTSGTDTQYF; CDR3nt: TGTGCCAGTAGTACTAGCGGCACAGATACGCAGTATTTT
d_gene: TRBD2; abundance: -; j_gene: TRBJ2-3; v_gene: TRBV11-2; CDR3aa: CASSLVGGSTDTQYF; CDR3nt: TGTGCCAGCAGCTTAGTGGGGGGGAGCACAGATACGCAGTATTTT
d_gene: TRBD2; abundance: -; j_gene: TRBJ2-7; v_gene: TRBV19; CDR3aa: CASRRGLAVDEQYF; CDR3nt: TGTGCCAGTAGACGGGGACTAGCGGTTGACGAGCAGTACTTC